The 19 T cell receptor beta chains below all came from one sample that was sequenced in a study of beta chain features in type 1 diabetes (dated by TCRdb to 2016 to 2019). Libraries came from the immunoSEQ multiplex PCR assay. The High Capacity cDNA Reverse Transcription Kit was used to reverse transcribe all of the isolated RNA, meaning that expressed TCRB transcripts were what got sequenced. Entries here come from immuneACCESS through TCRdb and include only in-frame sequences with V and J called. Some clones fail to appear in such tables; in the studies checked, an unresolved V gene covers under half of the shortfall, and the cause of the remainder is unknown. The sample yields a few hundred thousand clones; approximately 15% were counted once. Together, the top ten hold 0.035% to 0.04% of the sample. Sequences were obtained from naive CD4+ T cells from blood. In the paper's terms, the cell subset or site label means: true naive CD4+ T cells. The receptors derive from a man younger than 40 in good health.

J is TRBJ1-6 and V is TRBV25-1; perhaps TRBD1 as D (5 bases). The CDR3 totals 15 residues. Trimming stripped 3 bases from V and 7 bases from J, with 13 bases between. The germline CDR1 and CDR2 sequences are MGHDK and SYGVNS. CDR3 residues: CASSDFRGPNSPLHF. The CDR3 DNA is TGTGCCAGCAGTGATTTTAGGGGCCCGAATTCACCCCTCCACTTT.

This clone appeared a few times. Other nucleotide sequences from this sample produce the same CDR3. The chain employs TRBV18 and TRBJ2-7; no clear D gene. Germline assignment: CDR1 KGHSH and CDR2 LQKENI. Trimming removed 2 bases from V and 0 bases from J, with 11 bases in between. The CDR3 sequence is 15 residues long. The CDR3: CASSPTGPSSYEQYF. CDR3 bases: TGTGCCAGCTCACCAACGGGCCCGAGCTCCTACGAGCAGTACTTC.

This clone showed up just a few times. The rearrangement joins TRBV11-2 to TRBJ2-7, with TRBD2 as a possible D gene (5 bases). The CDR3 runs 15 residues. CDR1 and CDR2 (germline): SGHAT, FQNNGV. V lost 5 bases, J lost 5 bases, and 19 bases lay in between. CDR3 sequence reads: CASSPRWASPHEQYF. Written as DNA, the CDR3 is TGTGCCAGCAGCCCCCGTTGGGCTAGCCCACACGAGCAGTACTTC.

This clone was detected only a few times. The chain couples TRBV28 to TRBJ2-7; TRBD1 matches at 12 bases. This CDR3 contains 15 residues. The germline gives CDR1 MDHEN, CDR2 SYDVKM. The V gene end was trimmed by 6 bases and the J gene end by 2 bases; junction bases not matched to a gene: 5. The DNA of the CDR3 is TGTGCCAGCAGCCCCGGGACAGGGGGCGCCTACGAGCAGTACGTC. Amino acids: CASSPGTGGAYEQYV.

The rearrangement links TRBV10-3 to TRBJ2-3, with 7 bases matching TRBD2. The CDR3 totals 15 residues. Trimming removed 6 bases from V and 0 bases from J; junction bases left unmatched: 6. Germline-derived CDR1 and CDR2 are ENHRY and SYGVKD. The chain's CDR3 is CAIRKAGSSTDTQYF. The CDR3 region has the DNA TGTGCCATCAGGAAAGCGGGATCTAGCACAGATACGCAGTATTTT.

The genes are TRBV4-3 and TRBJ1-2; D not certain. Trimming stripped 0 bases from V and 7 bases from J, with 12 bases between. Germline V gene sequence: CDR1 LGHNA, CDR2 YSLEER. The CDR3 sequence is 14 residues long. In DNA, the CDR3 is TGCGCCAGCAGCCAAGATGGATATGGCGGTGGCTACACCTTC. Translation: CASSQDGYGGGYTF.

The genes are TRBV10-3 and TRBJ2-7; the match to TRBD1 covers 8 bases. The CDR3 loop spans 14 amino acids. V trimming: 4 bases; J trimming: 1 base; junction bases outside the gene matches: 3. Germline V CDR1 and CDR2: ENHRY, SYGVKD. The CDR3 spells CAISVTGVSYEQYV. The CDR3 DNA sequence: TGTGCCATCAGTGTGACAGGGGTATCCTACGAGCAGTACGTC.

In its sample, this clone was seen a few times. The V call is TRBV28, the J call TRBJ2-7; 9 bases map to TRBD1. CDR3 length: 15 amino acids. The trim removed 6 bases at V and 5 bases at J, leaving 11 bases unmatched. CDR1 is MDHEN and CDR2 is SYDVKM in the germline V gene. The CDR3 reads CASRAPGQGGHEQYV. The CDR3 DNA sequence: TGTGCCAGCAGGGCTCCGGGACAGGGTGGGCACGAGCAGTACGTC.

This clone has more than one count but fewer than ten. CDR3 DNA: TGTGCCTGGAAAGGTAGCGGGATAAGGGATGGCTACACCTTC. Its protein product is CAWKGSGIRDGYTF. V gene TRBV30 combines with J gene TRBJ1-2; D is ambiguous. The V gene's germline CDR1 is GTSNPN and CDR2 SVGIG (reference sequence). Between the trimmed V and J ends, which lost 4 bases and 6 bases, there was a span of 18 bases. CDR3 length equals 14 residues. Combining the CDR3 with reference TRBV30 and TRBJ1-2 gives the whole variable domain SQTIHQWPATLVQPVGSPLSLECTVEGTSNPNLYWYRQAAGRGLQLLFYSVGIGQISSEVPQNLSASRPQDRQFILSSKKLLLSDSGFYLCAWKGSGIRDGYTFGSGTRLTVV.

The rearrangement links TRBV5-6 to TRBJ1-5; D not resolved. The CDR3 extends over 16 amino acids. V gave up 1 base and J gave up 3 bases, with 14 bases separating them. Germline CDR1 SGHDT, CDR2 YYEEEE. The CDR3 here is CASSLFTAAVNQPQHF. The CDR3 DNA is TGTGCCAGCAGCTTGTTTACAGCAGCAGTCAATCAGCCCCAGCATTTT.

The chain links TRBV14 to TRBJ2-7, with D perhaps matching TRBD2 (6 bases). This CDR3 has 16 amino acids. From germline, CDR1 is SGHDN and CDR2 FVKESK. With 2 bases removed from V and 3 bases from J, the gap between germline ends came to 17 bases. The CDR3 loop is CASSQPLKRTIYEQYV. In nucleotides, the CDR3 is TGTGCCAGCAGCCAACCCCTTAAGCGGACTATCTACGAGCAGTACGTC.

This clone was found a few times. The V call is TRBV30, the J call TRBJ1-4; possible D gene TRBD1, 6 bases. Germline CDR1 GTSNPN, CDR2 SVGIG (reference sequence). The CDR3 totals 15 residues. V was shortened by 0 bases and J by 5 bases, with 13 bases between the two germline ends. The DNA of the CDR3 is TGTGCCTGGAGTGTACAAGGACAGCAGAATGAAAAACTGTTTTTT. This codes for CAWSVQGQQNEKLFF.

The chain combines TRBV11-3 with TRBJ2-3, with unresolved D. Germline assignment: CDR1 SGHNT and CDR2 YENEEA. CDR3 length: 14 residues. The ends were cut back, 5 bases at V and 6 bases at J, with 15 bases in the middle. The DNA for the CDR3 is TGTGCCAGCAGCCCCGGACGTTCTGCGGATACGCAGTATTTT. It codes for CASSPGRSADTQYF.

This clone was detected only a few times. The gene calls are TRBV5-1 and TRBJ2-4; 8 bases align to TRBD2. This CDR3 contains 16 residues. Germline values: CDR1 SGHRS, CDR2 YFSETQ. The trim removed 4 bases at V and 3 bases at J, leaving 9 bases unmatched. The CDR3 DNA follows: TGCGCCAGCAGCCTGGAGGGACTAGACGGCAAAAACATTCAGTACTTC. Its protein product is CASSLEGLDGKNIQYF.

The J gene is TRBJ1-6, the V gene TRBV27, with D perhaps matching TRBD1 (6 bases). The length of the CDR3 is 14 residues. V lost 6 bases and J lost 8, with 14 bases in between. The germline CDR1 and CDR2 sequences are MNHEY and SMNVEV (reference sequence). CDR3: CASRLQGDYSPLHF. The DNA for the CDR3 is TGTGCCAGCAGACTACAGGGAGACTATTCACCCCTCCACTTT.

In its sample, this clone was seen a few times. The rearrangement links TRBV13 to TRBJ1-1; D gene uncertain. Germline V CDR1 and CDR2: PRHDT, FYEKMQ (reference sequence). The CDR3 extends over 14 amino acids. V was trimmed by 10 bases and J by 6 bases, leaving 21 bases between them. CDR3 nucleotides: TGTGCCACATCGGTGAGGGAATATAGAGCTGAAGCTTTCTTT. Its translation is CATSVREYRAEAFF.

This clone showed up just a few times. This chain uses TRBV7-2 with TRBJ2-1; 11 nucleotides line up with TRBD2. V gave up 7 bases and J gave up 8 bases; unmatched junction bases: 10. Looked up from germline, CDR1 is SGHTA and CDR2 is FQGNSA. The CDR3 sequence is 15 residues long. This CDR3 is CASTKASGGLYEQFF. Written as DNA, the CDR3 is TGTGCCAGCACCAAAGCTAGCGGGGGGCTTTATGAGCAGTTCTTC.

This clone was counted a few times. V and J are TRBV5-1 and TRBJ2-5, with 8 bases fitting TRBD1. The germline V gene has CDR1 SGHRS and CDR2 YFSETQ. Trimming cost V 4 bases and J 0 bases; bases outside gene matches: 8. This CDR3 region has 16 residues. The CDR3 here is CASSPDRGDYQETQYF. The DNA of the CDR3 is TGCGCCAGCAGCCCCGACAGGGGCGATTACCAAGAGACCCAGTACTTC.

This clone was counted between two and nine times. The chain is built from TRBV27 and TRBJ2-5; D remains unclear. This CDR3 comprises 13 residues. Germline V gives CDR1 MNHEY, CDR2 SMNVEV (reference sequence). V shed 5 bases and J shed 4 bases, with 11 bases lying between them. The CDR3 here is CASSPRAPETQYF. As DNA, the CDR3 is TGTGCCAGCAGTCCCCGGGCCCCAGAGACCCAGTACTTC.